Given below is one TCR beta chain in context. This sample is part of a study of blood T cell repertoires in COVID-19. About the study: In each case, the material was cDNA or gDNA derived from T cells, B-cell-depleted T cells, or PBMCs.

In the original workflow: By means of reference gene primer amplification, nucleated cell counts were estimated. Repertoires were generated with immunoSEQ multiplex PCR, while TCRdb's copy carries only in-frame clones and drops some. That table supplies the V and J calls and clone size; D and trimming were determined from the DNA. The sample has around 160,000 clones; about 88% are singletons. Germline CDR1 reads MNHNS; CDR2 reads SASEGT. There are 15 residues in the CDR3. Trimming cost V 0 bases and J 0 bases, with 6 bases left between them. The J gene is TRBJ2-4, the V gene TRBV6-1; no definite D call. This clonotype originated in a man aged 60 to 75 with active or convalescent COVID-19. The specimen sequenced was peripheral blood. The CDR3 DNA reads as TGTGCCAGCAGTGAAGCTGGAGTAGCCAAAAACATTCAGTACTTC. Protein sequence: CASSEAGVAKNIQYF.